This T cell receptor (beta chain) originates from a study of blood T cells in healthy people across ages. In the case of this clonotype: The junction departs from the called germline gene at one end, perhaps through a read error.

The second PCR ran roughly 7 to 12 cycles with a sample-barcoded 5' primer and J-beta primers. TCRdb independently ran MiXCR on the 5' RACE reads; one entry per CDR3 protein. The table records 1.8 million or so distinct CDR3 sequences, around 42% of them present only once. The CDR3 contains 13 residues. Germline V gene data show CDR1 as SGHRS and CDR2 as YFSETQ. The chain has TRBV5-1 and TRBJ2-1; 7 bases match TRBD1. The specimen was blood. The origin of this receptor is a human donor in good health. The CDR3 region has the DNA TGCGCCAGCAGCCGGACAGGAAACAATGGGCAGTTCTTC. This translates into CASSRTGNNGQFF.